The source of this TCR beta chain is a study of shared clonotypes between healthy human individuals. TCRdb's table, derived via immunoSEQ multiplex PCR, lists solely in-frame clones and lacks some. There are approximately 2,200,000 clones in the sample; 85% to 95% occur only once, and 1.7% lies in the top ten. CD45RO negativity and positive selection for CCR7 defined naive CD8 cells, a population that excluded terminally differentiated effector memory CD45RA+ cells. The germline gives CDR1 GTSNPN, CDR2 SVGIG (reference sequence). Trimming pared 5 bases from V and 4 bases from J, leaving 9 bases between. This CDR3 region has 12 residues.

What was sequenced was naive CD8+ T cells from PBMCs. The gene calls are TRBV30 and TRBJ2-1, with D tentatively TRBD1 (6 bases). The TCR sequence derives from a young man in good health. Some clones in this sample may be carry-over from other donors' samples. CDR3 sequence: CAWGQIYNEQFF. CDR3 DNA: TGTGCCTGGGGACAGATTTACAATGAGCAGTTCTTC.